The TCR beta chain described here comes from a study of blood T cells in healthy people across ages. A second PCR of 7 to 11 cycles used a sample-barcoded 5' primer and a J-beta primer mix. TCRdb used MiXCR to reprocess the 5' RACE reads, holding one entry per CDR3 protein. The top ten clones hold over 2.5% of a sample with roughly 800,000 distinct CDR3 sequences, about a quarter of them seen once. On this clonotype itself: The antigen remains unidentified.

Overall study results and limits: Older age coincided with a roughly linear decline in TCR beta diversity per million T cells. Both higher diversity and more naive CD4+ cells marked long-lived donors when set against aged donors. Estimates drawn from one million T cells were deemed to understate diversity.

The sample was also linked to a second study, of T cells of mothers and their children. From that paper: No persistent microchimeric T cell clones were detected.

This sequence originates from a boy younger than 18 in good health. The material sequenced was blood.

Here the CDR3 reads CASSQDAGTQETQYF. The CDR3 DNA reads TGCGCCAGCAGCCAAGATGCCGGGACTCAAGAGACCCAGTACTTC. This rearrangement joins TRBV4-1 to TRBJ2-5, with a tentative D call TRBD2 (6 bases). Germline loops: CDR1 MGHRA, CDR2 YSYEKL. Trimming took 0 bases from V and 2 from J, leaving 10 bases between them. The CDR3 length is 15 residues.